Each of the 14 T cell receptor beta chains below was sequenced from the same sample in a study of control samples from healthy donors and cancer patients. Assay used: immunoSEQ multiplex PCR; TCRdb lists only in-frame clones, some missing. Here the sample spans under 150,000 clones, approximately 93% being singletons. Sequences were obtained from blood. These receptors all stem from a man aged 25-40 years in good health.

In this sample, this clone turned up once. The CDR3 coding sequence is TGTGCCTGTTACCTCACCGGGGGACCCCTAGACTATGGCTACACCTTC. Protein: CACYLTGGPLDYGYTF. This sequence joins TRBV30 and TRBJ1-2, with D possibly being TRBD1 (5 bases). CDR1 is GTSNPN, CDR2 SVGIG, per germline (reference sequence). The CDR3 totals 16 residues. Trimming left V 6 bases short and J 3 bases short, with 23 bases between.

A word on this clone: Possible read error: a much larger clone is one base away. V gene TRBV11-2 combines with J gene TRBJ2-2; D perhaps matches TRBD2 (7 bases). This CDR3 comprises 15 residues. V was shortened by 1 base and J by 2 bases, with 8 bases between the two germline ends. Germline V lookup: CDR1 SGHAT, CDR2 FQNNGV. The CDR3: CASSLAGGNTGELFF. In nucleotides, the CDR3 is TGTGCCAGCAGCTTAGCGGGGGGCAACACCGGGGAGCTGTTTTTT.

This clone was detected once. The CDR3 reads CASSQWGQLPGYTF. CDR3 nucleotides: TGCGCCAGCAGCCAATGGGGACAGCTTCCTGGCTACACCTTC. The rearrangement uses TRBV4-1 and TRBJ1-2, with 7 bases fitting TRBD1. This CDR3 is built from 14 residues. Germline values: CDR1 MGHRA, CDR2 YSYEKL. V trimming: 2 bases; J trimming: 7 bases; junction bases outside the gene matches: 7.

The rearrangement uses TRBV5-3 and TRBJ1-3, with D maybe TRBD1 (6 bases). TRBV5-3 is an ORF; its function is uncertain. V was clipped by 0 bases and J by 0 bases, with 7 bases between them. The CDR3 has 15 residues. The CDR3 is CARSLGTDSGNTIYF. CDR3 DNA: TGTGCCAGAAGCTTGGGGACAGACTCTGGAAACACCATATATTTT.

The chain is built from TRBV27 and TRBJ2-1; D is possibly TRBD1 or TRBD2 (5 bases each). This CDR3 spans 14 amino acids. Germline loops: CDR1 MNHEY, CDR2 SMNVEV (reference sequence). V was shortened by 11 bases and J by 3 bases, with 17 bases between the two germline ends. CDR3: CASCMGENYNEQFF. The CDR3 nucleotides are TGTGCCTCCTGCATGGGGGAAAACTACAATGAGCAGTTCTTC.

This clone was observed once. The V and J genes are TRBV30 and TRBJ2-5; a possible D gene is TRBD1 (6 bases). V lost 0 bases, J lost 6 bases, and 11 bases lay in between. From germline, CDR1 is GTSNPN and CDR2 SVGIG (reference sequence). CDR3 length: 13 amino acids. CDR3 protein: CAWSVGRGKTQYF. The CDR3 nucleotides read TGTGCCTGGAGTGTGGGCAGGGGAAAGACCCAGTACTTC. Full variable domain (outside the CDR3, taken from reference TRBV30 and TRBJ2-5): SQTIHQWPATLVQPVGSPLSLECTVEGTSNPNLYWYRQAAGRGLQLLFYSVGIGQISSEVPQNLSASRPQDRQFILSSKKLLLSDSGFYLCAWSVGRGKTQYFGPGTRLLVL.

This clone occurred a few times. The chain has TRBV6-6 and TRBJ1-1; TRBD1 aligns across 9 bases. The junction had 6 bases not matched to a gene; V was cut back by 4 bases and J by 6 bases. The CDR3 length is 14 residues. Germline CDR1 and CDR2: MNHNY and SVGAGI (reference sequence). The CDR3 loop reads CASSSTGTGSEAFF. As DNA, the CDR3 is TGTGCCAGCAGTTCCACCGGGACAGGGTCTGAAGCTTTCTTT.

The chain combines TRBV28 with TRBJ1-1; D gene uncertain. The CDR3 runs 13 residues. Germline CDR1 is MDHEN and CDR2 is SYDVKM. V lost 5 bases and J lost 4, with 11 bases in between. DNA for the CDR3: TGTGCCAGCAGTCCGAGACTACGCACTGAAGCTTTCTTT. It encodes CASSPRLRTEAFF.

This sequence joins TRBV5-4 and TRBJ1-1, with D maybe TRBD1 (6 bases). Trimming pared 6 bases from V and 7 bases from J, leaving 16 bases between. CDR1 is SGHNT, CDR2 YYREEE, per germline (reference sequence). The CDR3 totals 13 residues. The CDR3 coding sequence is TGTGCCAGCACCCCCCGGGGGGCTAGTGAAGCTTTCTTT. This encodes CASTPRGASEAFF.

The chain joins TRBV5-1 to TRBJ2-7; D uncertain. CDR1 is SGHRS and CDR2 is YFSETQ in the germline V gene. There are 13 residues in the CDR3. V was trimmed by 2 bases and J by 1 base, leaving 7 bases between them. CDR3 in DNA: TGCGCCAGCAGCTTATTAGCTTCCTACGAGCAGTACTTC. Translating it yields CASSLLASYEQYF. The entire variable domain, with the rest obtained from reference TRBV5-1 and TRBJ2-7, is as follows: KAGVTQTPRYLIKTRGQQVTLSCSPISGHRSVSWYQQTPGQGLQFLFEYFSETQRNKGNFPGRFSGRQFSNSRSEMNVSTLELGDSALYLCASSLLASYEQYFGPGTRLTVT.

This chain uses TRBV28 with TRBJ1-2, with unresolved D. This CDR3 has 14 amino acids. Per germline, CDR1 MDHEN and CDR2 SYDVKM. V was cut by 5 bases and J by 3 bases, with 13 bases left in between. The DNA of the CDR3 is TGTGCCAGCAGTGACCCCGGAAGGGACTATGGCTACACCTTC. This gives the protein CASSDPGRDYGYTF.

The CDR3 DNA reads TGTGCCAGTAGTATAGATCTTCTTGGGTCAACCTATAGCAATCAGCCCCAGCATTTT. This codes for CASSIDLLGSTYSNQPQHF. The chain links TRBV19 to TRBJ1-5; D gene ambiguous. V lost 0 bases and J 0 bases, leaving 18 bases between the germline ends. This CDR3 comprises 19 residues. The germline CDR1 and CDR2 sequences are LNHDA and SQIVND (reference sequence).

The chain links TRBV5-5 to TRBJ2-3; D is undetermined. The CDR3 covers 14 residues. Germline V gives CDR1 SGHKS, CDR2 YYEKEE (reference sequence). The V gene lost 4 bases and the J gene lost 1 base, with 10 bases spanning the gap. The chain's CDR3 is CASSPGAGTDTQYF. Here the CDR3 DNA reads TGTGCCAGCAGCCCCGGTGCAGGCACAGATACGCAGTATTTT.

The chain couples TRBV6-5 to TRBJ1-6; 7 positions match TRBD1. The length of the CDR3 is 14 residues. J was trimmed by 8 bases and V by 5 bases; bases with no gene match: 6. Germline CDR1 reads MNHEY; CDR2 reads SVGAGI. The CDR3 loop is CASSRQGVDSPLHF. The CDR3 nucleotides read TGTGCCAGCAGTCGACAGGGAGTGGATTCACCCCTCCACTTT.